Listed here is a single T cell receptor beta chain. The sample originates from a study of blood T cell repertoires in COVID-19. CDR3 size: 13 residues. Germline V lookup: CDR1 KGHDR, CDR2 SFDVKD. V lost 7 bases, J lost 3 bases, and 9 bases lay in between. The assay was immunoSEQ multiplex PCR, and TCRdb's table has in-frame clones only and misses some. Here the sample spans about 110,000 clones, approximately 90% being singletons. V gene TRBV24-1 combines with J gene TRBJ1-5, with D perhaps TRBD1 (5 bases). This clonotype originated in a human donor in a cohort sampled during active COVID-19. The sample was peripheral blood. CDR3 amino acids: CATSGTLNQPQHF. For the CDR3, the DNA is TGTGCCACCAGCGGGACTCTCAATCAGCCCCAGCATTTT.